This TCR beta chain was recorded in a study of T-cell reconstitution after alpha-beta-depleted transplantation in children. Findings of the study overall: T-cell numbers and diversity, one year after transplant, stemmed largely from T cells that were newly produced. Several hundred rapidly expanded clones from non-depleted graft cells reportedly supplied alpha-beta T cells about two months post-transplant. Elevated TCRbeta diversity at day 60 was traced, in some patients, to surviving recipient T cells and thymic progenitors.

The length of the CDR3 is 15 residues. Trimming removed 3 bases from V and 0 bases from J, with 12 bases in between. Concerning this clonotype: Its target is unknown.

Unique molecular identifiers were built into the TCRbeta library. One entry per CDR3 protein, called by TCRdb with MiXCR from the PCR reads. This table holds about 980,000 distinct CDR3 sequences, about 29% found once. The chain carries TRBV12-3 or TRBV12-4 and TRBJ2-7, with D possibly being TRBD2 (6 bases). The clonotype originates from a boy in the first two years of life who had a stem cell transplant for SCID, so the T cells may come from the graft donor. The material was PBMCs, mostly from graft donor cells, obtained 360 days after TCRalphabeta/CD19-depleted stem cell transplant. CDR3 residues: CASSFAGGFSYEQYF. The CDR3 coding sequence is TGTGCCAGCAGTTTTGCCGGGGGTTTCTCCTACGAGCAGTACTTC.